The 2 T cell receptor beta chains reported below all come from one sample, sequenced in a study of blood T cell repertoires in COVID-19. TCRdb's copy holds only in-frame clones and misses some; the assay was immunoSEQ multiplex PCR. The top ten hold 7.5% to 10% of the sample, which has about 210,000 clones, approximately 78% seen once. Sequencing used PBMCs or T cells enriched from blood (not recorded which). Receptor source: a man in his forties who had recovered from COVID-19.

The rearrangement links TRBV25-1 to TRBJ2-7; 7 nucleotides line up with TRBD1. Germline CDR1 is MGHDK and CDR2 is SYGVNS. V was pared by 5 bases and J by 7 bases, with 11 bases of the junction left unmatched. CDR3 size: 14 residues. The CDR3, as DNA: TGTGCCAGCAGTCCCAGGGGGATCTTGAGGGAGCAGTACTTC. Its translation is CASSPRGILREQYF.

This CDR3 is CASSIDRDSKHTEAFF. The CDR3, as DNA: TGTGCCAGTAGTATAGATCGGGACAGCAAGCACACTGAAGCTTTCTTT. The rearrangement links TRBV19 to TRBJ1-1; 7 bases match TRBD1. The V gene end was trimmed by 0 bases and the J gene end by 3 bases; junction bases not matched to a gene: 7. The CDR3 runs to 16 residues. The germline V gene encodes CDR1 LNHDA and CDR2 SQIVND (reference sequence).